One and the same sample provided the 9 T cell receptor beta chains below, sequenced in a study of T cells expressing NK-cell markers. TCRdb reanalyzed the 5' RACE reads and collapses them to one entry per CDR3 protein, without DNA. This sample's table reports some 450,000 distinct CDR3 sequences. Specimen: blood T cells: a sorted CD56 or NKG2C T cell subset, CD4+ or CD8+ T cells, or bulk PBMC T cells (not recorded which). Source of these receptors: a woman aged 18-69 years in good health.

The gene calls are TRBV7-2 and TRBJ2-7; TCRdb names TRBD1, which stays unverified in the absence of DNA. Per germline, CDR1 SGHTA and CDR2 FQGNSA. This CDR3 spans 15 amino acids. CDR3 loop: CASSLSSQAAIEQYF.

J is TRBJ2-7 and V is TRBV5-1; TCRdb's assignment of TRBD1 cannot be checked, as there is no DNA. CDR3 length: 12 residues. Germline loops: CDR1 SGHRS, CDR2 YFSETQ. The CDR3 region is CASSSQGYEQYF.

V is TRBV5-1 and J is TRBJ2-6; the TCRdb D gene call, TRBD2, has no DNA to confirm it. This CDR3 has 17 residues. Germline V gene data show CDR1 as SGHRS and CDR2 as YFSETQ. The CDR3 loop reads CASSSLAGISGANVLTF.

The gene calls are TRBV10-3 and TRBJ2-5. This CDR3 contains 14 residues. Germline CDR1 is ENHRY and CDR2 is SYGVKD. CDR3 residues: CAISGVGLLGTQYF.

The chain joins TRBV20-1 to TRBJ2-1. The germline V gene encodes CDR1 DFQATT and CDR2 SNEGSKA (reference sequence). The CDR3 consists of 13 residues. CDR3 sequence: CSAGNGDYNEQFF.

J is TRBJ1-1 and V is TRBV6-4. The germline CDR1 and CDR2 sequences are MRHNA and SNTAGT. This CDR3 region has 14 residues. The CDR3 sequence is CASSEGPGVNEAFF.

The genes are TRBV20-1 and TRBJ1-5; without DNA, the TCRdb call of TRBD1 cannot be checked. Germline V CDR1 and CDR2: DFQATT, SNEGSKA (reference sequence). The CDR3 is made up of 14 amino acids. The CDR3 sequence is CSAITAGGNQPQHF.

The chain joins TRBV5-6 to TRBJ1-6. In germline, CDR1 is SGHDT, CDR2 YYEEEE. The CDR3 contains 16 residues. CDR3 protein: CASSLASSGSTLPLHF.

This chain uses TRBV28 with TRBJ2-1; TCRdb's D call of TRBD2 is untestable without DNA. Germline CDR1 MDHEN, CDR2 SYDVKM. The CDR3 sequence is 16 residues long. The CDR3: CASSKGQPGLNNEQFF.